This T cell receptor beta chain originates from a study of regulatory T cells in long-lasting Graves disease. CDR3 length: 13 residues. Germline V lookup: CDR1 SQVTM, CDR2 ANQGSEA. V shed 6 bases and J 3 bases; nucleotides not matched to a gene: 6. TCR beta libraries were built with iRepertoire HTBI primers and Arm-PCR of CDR3 regions. TCRdb passed the multiplex PCR reads through MiXCR, listing each CDR3 protein once. The sample lists a few hundred thousand distinct CDR3 sequences; about 15% were seen once. This clonotype has a count of ten or more. Time point: newly diagnosed GD, antithyroid drugs for less than 3 months. Following extraction of RNA from PBMCs, that RNA was used to make the TCR library. Clinicians diagnosed Graves' disease using American Thyroid Association guidelines. These data are also associated with another study on T cells in Graves' hyperthyroidism and ophthalmopathy.

The sample was peripheral blood mononuclear cells (PBMCs), taken at new diagnosis, from a patient treated with antithyroid drugs. The receptor comes from a woman between 45 and 60 years old with Graves disease. This rearrangement joins TRBV29-1 to TRBJ2-3, with 7 bases fitting TRBD2. Written as DNA, the CDR3 is TGCAGCGTCCGGGGGGAGTGGACAGATACGCAGTATTTT. This gives the protein CSVRGEWTDTQYF.